The 15 T cell receptor beta chains in this list originate from one sample, sequenced in a study of Tregs in tolerant kidney transplant recipients. TCRdb's copy holds only in-frame clones and misses some; the assay was immunoSEQ multiplex PCR. In the table there are 110,000 or so clones, 90% of which are singletons. This specimen consisted of CD4+ T cells from blood, obtained before the transplant. The origin of the receptors is a human donor who received a combined kidney and bone marrow transplant.

The chain uses TRBV2 and TRBJ2-3; tentatively, D is TRBD2 (6 bases). The CDR3 length is 15 residues. Germline CDR1 is SNHLY and CDR2 is FYNNEI. With 4 bases removed from V and 1 base from J, the gap between germline ends came to 12 bases. CDR3 sequence reads: CASSGGGIGTDTQYF. The CDR3 nucleotides read TGTGCCAGCAGTGGTGGCGGGATTGGCACAGATACGCAGTATTTT.

The chain is built from TRBV15 and TRBJ1-5; D possibly corresponds to TRBD1 (6 bases). The CDR3 is made up of 14 amino acids. Germline-derived CDR1 and CDR2 are LNHNV and YYDKDF (reference sequence). V lost 5 bases to trimming and J lost 6 bases, with 14 bases between them. In DNA form, the CDR3 reads TGTGCCACCAGCCCAACAGGGAAAAGTCAGCCCCAGCATTTT. Translated, it gives CATSPTGKSQPQHF.

The chain has TRBV6-1 and TRBJ2-7, with 12 bases aligning to TRBD1. V shed 11 bases and J 6 bases; nucleotides not matched to a gene: 5. CDR1 MNHNS and CDR2 SASEGT come from the germline V gene. The CDR3 length is 12 residues. CDR3 loop: CAGGDRGREQYF. The CDR3 bases are TGTGCCGGGGGGGACAGGGGGCGCGAGCAGTACTTC.

V and J are TRBV28 and TRBJ2-1; 7 bases agree with TRBD2. V trimming: 6 bases; J trimming: 2 bases; junction bases outside the gene matches: 4. The germline CDR1 and CDR2 sequences are MDHEN and SYDVKM. The CDR3 consists of 14 residues. The CDR3 sequence: CASSLAATYNEQFF. DNA of the CDR3: TGTGCCAGCAGCCTAGCGGCTACCTACAATGAGCAGTTCTTC.

Only one count was recorded for this clone. This chain connects TRBV6-5 to TRBJ1-5; possible D gene TRBD1, 5 bases. The CDR3 covers 15 residues. The germline V and J ends were trimmed by 4 bases and 7 bases, with 17 bases remaining between them. Germline CDR1 MNHEY, CDR2 SVGAGI. The CDR3 region has the DNA TGTGCCAGCAGTTGGGGTGGGGGGGACGGCCAGCCCCAGCATTTT. It codes for CASSWGGGDGQPQHF.

V is TRBV5-6 and J is TRBJ1-5, with 7 bases fitting TRBD1. J gave up 7 bases and V 0 bases, and 4 bases lay outside the gene matches. This CDR3 has 14 amino acids. From germline, CDR1 is SGHDT and CDR2 YYEEEE. The CDR3 region has the DNA TGTGCCAGCAGCTTGGGACAGGGAGGCCAGCCCCAGCATTTT. It encodes CASSLGQGGQPQHF.

V usage is TRBV5-4 and J usage is TRBJ2-2, with 7 nucleotides matching TRBD1. The CDR3 runs 16 residues. Germline V lookup: CDR1 SGHNT, CDR2 YYREEE (reference sequence). J lost 4 bases, V lost 0 bases, and 6 bases had no gene match. The CDR3: CASSLAQTGVTGELFF. As DNA, the CDR3 is TGTGCCAGCAGCTTGGCCCAAACAGGGGTCACCGGGGAGCTGTTTTTT.

The J gene is TRBJ2-3, the V gene TRBV5-1, with 10 positions matching TRBD1. There are 14 residues in the CDR3. Germline loops: CDR1 SGHRS, CDR2 YFSETQ. With 3 bases clipped from V and 8 bases from J, the junction kept 6 bases outside the gene matches. CDR3 residues: CASSSRDRGSTQYF. CDR3 bases: TGCGCCAGCAGCTCTCGGGACAGGGGTTCTACGCAGTATTTT.

The chain employs TRBV6-1 and TRBJ2-7, with 10 positions matching TRBD2. J gave up 2 bases and V 6 bases, and 7 bases lay outside the gene matches. Germline V gene lookup returns CDR1 MNHNS and CDR2 SASEGT. CDR3 length: 15 amino acids. The CDR3 spells CASSSVAGGAYEQYF. The CDR3 bases are TGTGCCAGCAGCTCGGTAGCGGGGGGTGCCTACGAGCAGTACTTC.

The chain combines TRBV10-2 with TRBJ2-1; 11 bases agree with TRBD2. The germline gives CDR1 WSHSY, CDR2 SAAADI. After removal of 6 bases from V and 9 bases from J, the junction contained 10 bases not matched to a gene. The CDR3 is 15 residues long. CDR3 loop: CASRATLAGGAEQFF. The CDR3 coding sequence is TGCGCCAGCAGAGCTACGCTAGCGGGAGGAGCTGAGCAGTTCTTC.

The chain joins TRBV6-5 to TRBJ1-3, with no clear D. The CDR3 totals 15 residues. Trimming took off 6 bases at V and 2 bases at J, with 14 bases between the two ends. From germline, CDR1 is MNHEY and CDR2 SVGAGI. The CDR3 here is CASREGRYPGNTIYF. The DNA for the CDR3 is TGTGCCAGCAGAGAGGGCAGGTACCCTGGAAACACCATATATTTT.

The rearrangement links TRBV5-1 to TRBJ2-2, with D possibly TRBD2 on 5 matching bases. The CDR3 is 15 residues long. V gave up 1 base and J gave up 5 bases, with 12 bases separating them. The germline V gene encodes CDR1 SGHRS and CDR2 YFSETQ. The CDR3 reads CASSLIGRGTGELFF. In DNA, the CDR3 is TGCGCCAGCAGCTTGATTGGCCGAGGGACCGGGGAGCTGTTTTTT.

The CDR3 here is CASSLFGRNQPQHF. The CDR3 DNA sequence: TGTGCCAGCAGTTTATTTGGGAGGAATCAGCCCCAGCATTTT. The chain has TRBV28 and TRBJ1-5; D gene uncertain. V lost 1 base and J 4 bases, leaving 8 bases between the germline ends. The CDR3 spans 14 residues. The germline V gene encodes CDR1 MDHEN and CDR2 SYDVKM.

This chain connects TRBV7-2 to TRBJ2-7; the match to TRBD1 covers 7 bases. Trimming cost V 5 bases and J 3 bases; bases outside gene matches: 4. The CDR3 loop spans 13 amino acids. Germline V lookup: CDR1 SGHTA, CDR2 FQGNSA. CDR3 nucleotide sequence: TGTGCCAGCAGCCTGGCAGGGGGCTACGAGCAGTACTTC. It encodes CASSLAGGYEQYF.

V is TRBV28 and J is TRBJ1-2; 7 bases fit TRBD1. The germline V gene encodes CDR1 MDHEN and CDR2 SYDVKM. CDR3 length equals 14 residues. The junction had 8 bases not matched to a gene; V was cut back by 2 bases and J by 8 bases. The CDR3 reads CASSLVGGQQGYTF. In DNA, the CDR3 is TGTGCCAGCAGTTTAGTGGGGGGACAGCAGGGCTACACCTTC.